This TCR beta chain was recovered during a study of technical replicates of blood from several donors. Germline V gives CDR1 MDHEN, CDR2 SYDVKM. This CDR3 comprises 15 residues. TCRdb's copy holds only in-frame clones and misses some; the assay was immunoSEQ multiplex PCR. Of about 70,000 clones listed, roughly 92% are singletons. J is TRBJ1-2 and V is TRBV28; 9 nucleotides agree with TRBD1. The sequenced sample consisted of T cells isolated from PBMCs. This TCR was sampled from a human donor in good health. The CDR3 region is CATEFETGGWGGYTF. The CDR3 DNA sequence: TGTGCTACCGAATTCGAAACAGGGGGCTGGGGAGGCTACACCTTC.